The rows below give T cell receptor beta chains drawn from one sample of a study of blood T cell repertoires in COVID-19. Generated by immunoSEQ multiplex PCR, the TCRdb table keeps only in-frame clones and is missing some. The sample lists under 250,000 clones; around 90% were seen once. Sequencing was carried out using peripheral blood. The receptors stem from a man between 60 and 75 years old with COVID-19, enrolled during active disease. Both conserved end residues are part of each CDR3. The D gene is left open where the match is weak. Expanded clones get a size class; other rows say once, few or many, or leave the size out.

d_call j_call cdr3_length v_call clone_size cdr3_nt cdr3_aa
NA TRBJ1-1 12 TRBV3-1/TRBV3-2 NA TGTGCCAGCAGCCCGGGGACATCTGAAGCTTTCTTT CASSPGTSEAFF
TRBD2 TRBJ2-5 15 TRBV5-1 NA TGCGCCAGCAGCTTGGCGGGGACTAGCCAAGAGACCCAGTACTTC CASSLAGTSQETQYF
TRBD2 TRBJ2-1 17 TRBV3-1/TRBV3-2 NA TGTGCCAGCAGCCTGGAATCCGCGGGGGGTTCTTACAATGAGCAGTTCTTC CASSLESAGGSYNEQFF
TRBD2 TRBJ2-3 16 TRBV25-1 NA TGTGCCAGCAGTGACCCTAGCGGGAGGGCCACAGATACGCAGTATTTT CASSDPSGRATDTQYF
TRBD2 TRBJ2-7 15 TRBV19 few TGTGCCAGTAGTACGAGTACTAGCGCGATCTACGAGCAGTACTTC CASSTSTSAIYEQYF
TRBD1 TRBJ1-5 15 TRBV19 NA TGTGCCAGCTTGGGGGGACAGGGGATCAATCAGCCCCAGCATTTT CASLGGQGINQPQHF
TRBD2 TRBJ2-3 14 TRBV7-2 NA TGTGCCAGCAGCTTTCAGCGGGGTGGAGATACGCAGTATTTT CASSFQRGGDTQYF
TRBD2 TRBJ2-1 15 TRBV5-4 NA TGTGCCAGTACGAAAAGGGCGGGAGGCGACAATGAGCAGTTCTTC CASTKRAGGDNEQFF
TRBD1 TRBJ2-1 16 TRBV5-6 NA TGTGCCAGCAGCATCGACAGGGGGCGATCCTACAATGAGCAGTTCTTC CASSIDRGRSYNEQFF
NA TRBJ2-2 13 TRBV28 many TGTGCCAGCAGTTTAAACGCGGCCGGGGAGCTGTTTTTT CASSLNAAGELFF
NA TRBJ1-1 13 TRBV19 NA TGTGCCAGTAAGGAGGGGTTGAACACTGAAGCTTTCTTT CASKEGLNTEAFF
TRBD1 TRBJ2-7 13 TRBV2 few TGTGCCAGCAGCCCGGGACAGAACTACGAGCAGTACTTC CASSPGQNYEQYF
NA TRBJ1-4 13 TRBV28 NA TGTGCCAGCAGACAGACCCCCATTGGAAAACTGTTTTTT CASRQTPIGKLFF